A selection of T cell receptor beta chains follows, all from one sample in a study of neurological immune-mediated disorders. From the 5' RACE reads, TCRdb called clonotypes with MiXCR, one entry per CDR3 protein. The sample carries around 100,000 distinct CDR3 sequences, under 14% recorded once. Sequences were obtained from PBMCs. These receptors originate from a female donor with HTLV-1-associated myelopathy (HAM/TSP). Each CDR3 is given with its conserved first and last residue. A D gene is named only where the DNA matches it firmly. Size values are once, few and many counts, or a class for expanded clones, and some rows have none.

clone size: many; V gene: TRBV7-9; J gene: TRBJ2-5; D gene: NA; CDR3 DNA: TGTGCCAGCAGCCGTCGGGGGGCTGAAGAGACCCAGTACTTC; CDR3 protein: CASSRRGAEETQYF
clone size: few; V gene: TRBV20-1; J gene: TRBJ2-1; D gene: NA; CDR3 DNA: TGCAGTGCCCGGACAGACTCCTACAATGAGCAGTTCTTC; CDR3 protein: CSARTDSYNEQFF
clone size: few; V gene: TRBV5-1; J gene: TRBJ1-2; D gene: TRBD1; CDR3 DNA: TGCGCCAGTCGCACGGCGGGACAGGGGGCGCATGGCTACACCTTC; CDR3 protein: CASRTAGQGAHGYTF
clone size: few; V gene: TRBV2; J gene: TRBJ2-3; D gene: NA; CDR3 DNA: TGTGCCAGCAAACAGGACCGGGATACGCAGTATTTT; CDR3 protein: CASKQDRDTQYF
clone size: NA; V gene: TRBV27; J gene: TRBJ1-5; D gene: TRBD1; CDR3 DNA: TGTGCCAGCAGTTTCCTGGGACAGACACGAAATCAGCCCCAGCATTTT; CDR3 protein: CASSFLGQTRNQPQHF
clone size: few; V gene: TRBV5-1; J gene: TRBJ2-1; D gene: TRBD2; CDR3 DNA: TGCGCCAGCAGCACTCGTCTAGCGGCCACCCACTCCTACAATGAGCAGTTCTTC; CDR3 protein: CASSTRLAATHSYNEQFF
clone size: many; V gene: TRBV7-2; J gene: TRBJ2-7; D gene: NA; CDR3 DNA: TGTGCCAGCAGAGGAGGGGGGGCCCCCTACGAGCAGTACTTC; CDR3 protein: CASRGGGAPYEQYF
clone size: many; V gene: TRBV5-6; J gene: TRBJ2-5; D gene: TRBD2; CDR3 DNA: TGTGCCAGCAGCTTGGTACTAGCGGGGGTGGAGACCCAGTACTTC; CDR3 protein: CASSLVLAGVETQYF
clone size: few; V gene: TRBV7-2; J gene: TRBJ2-1; D gene: TRBD2; CDR3 DNA: TGTGCCAGCAGGGGTGGTAGCGGGGAAAAAAGCTCCTACAATGAGCAGTTCTTC; CDR3 protein: CASRGGSGEKSSYNEQFF
clone size: few; V gene: TRBV12-3/TRBV12-4; J gene: TRBJ2-4; D gene: TRBD1; CDR3 DNA: TGTGCCAGCAGTTCAGACAGGGGGCCTAGAAACATTCAGTACTTC; CDR3 protein: CASSSDRGPRNIQYF
clone size: many; V gene: TRBV10-3; J gene: TRBJ2-7; D gene: NA; CDR3 DNA: TGTGCCATCAGTGATTTTCCCGGCGAGCAGTACTTC; CDR3 protein: CAISDFPGEQYF
clone size: many; V gene: TRBV20-1; J gene: TRBJ1-2; D gene: TRBD1; CDR3 DNA: TGCAGTGCTGGATTCTCAGGGGGTAACTATGGCTACACCTTC; CDR3 protein: CSAGFSGGNYGYTF
clone size: many; V gene: TRBV5-5; J gene: TRBJ2-4; D gene: NA; CDR3 DNA: TGTGCCAGCAGCTTGGCCGGATCTCCGGGGGCCAAAAACATTCAGTACTTC; CDR3 protein: CASSLAGSPGAKNIQYF
clone size: many; V gene: TRBV5-6; J gene: TRBJ2-7; D gene: TRBD2; CDR3 DNA: TGTGCCAGCAGCCTAGCGCGGGGGACGATCTCCTACGAGCAGTACTTC; CDR3 protein: CASSLARGTISYEQYF
clone size: many; V gene: TRBV12-3/TRBV12-4; J gene: TRBJ1-4; D gene: TRBD1; CDR3 DNA: TGTGCCAGCAGTTTAGAGACAGGGATTCAGGAAAAACTGTTTTTT; CDR3 protein: CASSLETGIQEKLFF
clone size: many; V gene: TRBV5-1; J gene: TRBJ2-4; D gene: TRBD2; CDR3 DNA: TGCGCCAGCAGGTGGACTAGCGGGGGGGCGCGGAACATTCAGTACTTC; CDR3 protein: CASRWTSGGARNIQYF
clone size: many; V gene: TRBV6-6; J gene: TRBJ2-7; D gene: NA; CDR3 DNA: TGTGCCAGCAGTTACCCTCCTTCCTACGAGCAGTACTTC; CDR3 protein: CASSYPPSYEQYF
clone size: many; V gene: TRBV6-5; J gene: TRBJ2-1; D gene: TRBD1; CDR3 DNA: TGTGCCAGCAGTTCCCAACAGGGGGTCGGGGATGAGCAGTTCTTC; CDR3 protein: CASSSQQGVGDEQFF
clone size: NA; V gene: TRBV20-1; J gene: TRBJ2-3; D gene: TRBD2; CDR3 DNA: TGCAGTGCTAGAGTCGAGCGGGAGAGCACAGATACGCAGTATTTT; CDR3 protein: CSARVERESTDTQYF
clone size: many; V gene: TRBV20-1; J gene: TRBJ2-7; D gene: NA; CDR3 DNA: TGCAGTGCCGCCAAACAGGAGACCTACGAGCAGTACTTC; CDR3 protein: CSAAKQETYEQYF
clone size: many; V gene: TRBV2; J gene: TRBJ2-2; D gene: TRBD1; CDR3 DNA: TGTGCCAGCAGTTGGACAGGGGGGGCCACCGGGGAGCTGTTTTTT; CDR3 protein: CASSWTGGATGELFF
clone size: many; V gene: TRBV7-2; J gene: TRBJ2-7; D gene: NA; CDR3 DNA: TGTGCCAGCAGCTTATCCGTTGCGTCAGTCCTCTACGAGCAGTACTTC; CDR3 protein: CASSLSVASVLYEQYF
clone size: NA; V gene: TRBV6-2/TRBV6-3; J gene: TRBJ2-1; D gene: TRBD1; CDR3 DNA: TGTGCCAGCAGTGGGACAGTGTACAATGAGCAGTTCTTC; CDR3 protein: CASSGTVYNEQFF
clone size: many; V gene: TRBV2; J gene: TRBJ1-6; D gene: NA; CDR3 DNA: TGTGCCAGCAAGGGTGAGATGGTCAATTCACCCCTCCACTTT; CDR3 protein: CASKGEMVNSPLHF
clone size: many; V gene: TRBV24-1; J gene: TRBJ2-5; D gene: TRBD1; CDR3 DNA: TGTGCCACCAGTGGGACAGGGACGGGTTTTGAGACCCAGTACTTC; CDR3 protein: CATSGTGTGFETQYF
clone size: many; V gene: TRBV7-9; J gene: TRBJ1-3; D gene: NA; CDR3 DNA: TGTGCCAGCAGCTCCCTGGACTGGTCTGGAAACACCATATATTTT; CDR3 protein: CASSSLDWSGNTIYF
clone size: NA; V gene: TRBV20-1; J gene: TRBJ2-1; D gene: TRBD1; CDR3 DNA: TGCAGTGCCCCACCGGGACAGGGACTAAGCTCCTACAATGAGCAGTTCTTC; CDR3 protein: CSAPPGQGLSSYNEQFF
clone size: many; V gene: TRBV28; J gene: TRBJ2-2; D gene: NA; CDR3 DNA: TGTGCCAGTGGCCCCGGGACGGTGAACACCGGGGAGCTGTTTTTT; CDR3 protein: CASGPGTVNTGELFF
clone size: NA; V gene: TRBV5-1; J gene: TRBJ2-1; D gene: TRBD2; CDR3 DNA: TGCGCCAGCAGCTTGGCTAGCGGGGTTTACAATGAGCAGTTCTTC; CDR3 protein: CASSLASGVYNEQFF
clone size: many; V gene: TRBV12-3/TRBV12-4; J gene: TRBJ1-2; D gene: NA; CDR3 DNA: TGTGCCAGCAGTCTCTTCCAGGGTGGCTATGGCTACACCTTC; CDR3 protein: CASSLFQGGYGYTF
clone size: many; V gene: TRBV20-1; J gene: TRBJ2-7; D gene: TRBD2; CDR3 DNA: TGCAGTGAAATGCGGGGGGCTCACGAGCAGTACTTC; CDR3 protein: CSEMRGAHEQYF
clone size: many; V gene: TRBV20-1; J gene: TRBJ2-2; D gene: NA; CDR3 DNA: TGCAGTGCTAGACCCTCGAACACCGGGGAGCTGTTTTTT; CDR3 protein: CSARPSNTGELFF
clone size: many; V gene: TRBV6-1; J gene: TRBJ2-6; D gene: NA; CDR3 DNA: TGTGCCAGCAGTCGAGGACTGATCTCTGGGGCCAACGTCCTGACTTTC; CDR3 protein: CASSRGLISGANVLTF
clone size: many; V gene: TRBV6-5; J gene: TRBJ1-2; D gene: NA; CDR3 DNA: TGTGCCAGCAGTTACGCAGCCAACTATGGCTACACCTTC; CDR3 protein: CASSYAANYGYTF
clone size: many; V gene: TRBV29-1; J gene: TRBJ1-1; D gene: NA; CDR3 DNA: TGCAGCGTTGGTAGGACAGCGAACACTGAAGCTTTCTTT; CDR3 protein: CSVGRTANTEAFF
clone size: few; V gene: TRBV4-1; J gene: TRBJ1-2; D gene: NA; CDR3 DNA: TGCGCCAGCAGCCAAGCGTCCGGGGATGGCTACACCTTC; CDR3 protein: CASSQASGDGYTF
clone size: many; V gene: TRBV7-2; J gene: TRBJ1-2; D gene: NA; CDR3 DNA: TGTGCCAGCAGCCAATCGAGTTATGGCTACACCTTC; CDR3 protein: CASSQSSYGYTF
clone size: many; V gene: TRBV5-5; J gene: TRBJ2-7; D gene: NA; CDR3 DNA: TGTGCCAGCAGCTTTGGTACAGTCGAGCAGTACTTC; CDR3 protein: CASSFGTVEQYF
clone size: many; V gene: TRBV9; J gene: TRBJ2-1; D gene: NA; CDR3 DNA: TGTGCCAGCAGCCCTCGGGTAGCGGCACACAATGAGCAGTTCTTC; CDR3 protein: CASSPRVAAHNEQFF
clone size: many; V gene: TRBV5-1; J gene: TRBJ2-7; D gene: TRBD1; CDR3 DNA: TGCGCCAGCAGCCCGGGGACAGGGGACTACGAGCAGTACTTC; CDR3 protein: CASSPGTGDYEQYF
clone size: NA; V gene: TRBV5-1; J gene: TRBJ2-7; D gene: TRBD1; CDR3 DNA: TGCGCCAGCAGCGTACAGACAGGGGGCAGGTACGAGCAGTACTTC; CDR3 protein: CASSVQTGGRYEQYF
clone size: few; V gene: TRBV7-6; J gene: TRBJ2-1; D gene: TRBD2; CDR3 DNA: TGTGCCAGCAGCTTATTGGGCGGGGGGGGTAGCTCCTACAATGAGCAGTTCTTC; CDR3 protein: CASSLLGGGGSSYNEQFF
clone size: many; V gene: TRBV29-1; J gene: TRBJ2-3; D gene: TRBD2; CDR3 DNA: TGCAGCGTTGAGGCTAGCGGGGGGGGAACGGATACGCAGTATTTT; CDR3 protein: CSVEASGGGTDTQYF
clone size: many; V gene: TRBV7-9; J gene: TRBJ2-1; D gene: NA; CDR3 DNA: TGTGCCAGCAGCTTATCCGGTGCGGGGTCCTACAATGAGCAGTTCTTC; CDR3 protein: CASSLSGAGSYNEQFF
clone size: many; V gene: TRBV12-3/TRBV12-4; J gene: TRBJ2-5; D gene: TRBD2; CDR3 DNA: TGTGCCAGCCTCCGGGGGGGGGCACTACAAGAGACCCAGTACTTC; CDR3 protein: CASLRGGALQETQYF
clone size: many; V gene: TRBV5-1; J gene: TRBJ1-2; D gene: TRBD1; CDR3 DNA: TGCGCCAGCAGCTGGACAGGGTCGGATGGCTACACCTTC; CDR3 protein: CASSWTGSDGYTF
clone size: few; V gene: TRBV5-5; J gene: TRBJ2-3; D gene: NA; CDR3 DNA: TGTGCCAGCAGCTTTATCGGGGGTAACACAGATACGCAGTATTTT; CDR3 protein: CASSFIGGNTDTQYF
clone size: many; V gene: TRBV10-3; J gene: TRBJ1-1; D gene: NA; CDR3 DNA: TGTGCCTGCCCCATGAGGCAGGCGGTCACTGAAGCTTTCTTT; CDR3 protein: CACPMRQAVTEAFF
clone size: NA; V gene: TRBV7-9; J gene: TRBJ2-1; D gene: TRBD1; CDR3 DNA: TGTGCCAGCAGATTGGACAGGTACAATGAGCAGTTCTTC; CDR3 protein: CASRLDRYNEQFF
clone size: many; V gene: TRBV5-1; J gene: TRBJ2-6; D gene: NA; CDR3 DNA: TGCGCCAGCAGCCCGACCTCTGGGGCCAACGTCCTGACTTTC; CDR3 protein: CASSPTSGANVLTF
clone size: many; V gene: TRBV28; J gene: TRBJ2-5; D gene: NA; CDR3 DNA: TGTGCCAGCAGTTCACCGGGGGGCCGCGAGCAAGAGACCCAGTACTTC; CDR3 protein: CASSSPGGREQETQYF
clone size: many; V gene: TRBV29-1; J gene: TRBJ2-5; D gene: NA; CDR3 DNA: TGCAGCGTTGGACCAGGGAGAGAGACCCAGTACTTC; CDR3 protein: CSVGPGRETQYF
clone size: many; V gene: TRBV5-1; J gene: TRBJ2-3; D gene: NA; CDR3 DNA: TGCGCCAGCAGAACGTCATTGCTGGTAGATACGCAGTATTTT; CDR3 protein: CASRTSLLVDTQYF
clone size: many; V gene: TRBV20-1; J gene: TRBJ2-7; D gene: NA; CDR3 DNA: TGCAGTGCTAGAACCGGCCACGCCTACGAGCAGTACTTC; CDR3 protein: CSARTGHAYEQYF